This T cell receptor (beta chain) stems from a study of OX40 agonist ivuxolimab in advanced cancers. Turning to the study itself: The dose-escalation cohort had hepatocellular carcinoma, melanoma, renal cell or head and neck cancer. Study results and caveats: Expanded clones were, on average, more numerous in CD8+ T cells than in CD4+. By week 6 at 0.1 to 3.0 mg/kg, blood CD4+ and CD8+ T cells had expanded clonally. Expanded peripheral T cells had an undetermined antigen specificity.

The CDR3 is made up of 15 amino acids. Deletions cut 2 bases from V and 4 bases from J, with 15 bases between. From germline, CDR1 is SGHRS and CDR2 YFSETQ. In the case of this clone: Its cognate antigen is unknown.

TCRdb's copy holds only in-frame clones and misses some; the assay was immunoSEQ multiplex PCR. This sample has 73,000 or so clones; approximately 85% occur once, and the top ten carry approximately 0.65%. The receptor comes from an adult with an advanced solid tumor such as melanoma, head and neck, liver or kidney cancer. The chain links TRBV5-1 to TRBJ1-1, with D maybe TRBD1 (6 bases). The sequencing here drew on CD4+ or CD8+ T cells sorted from blood, taken in a trial of the OX40 agonist ivuxolimab. As DNA, the CDR3 is TGCGCCAGCAGCTTCCTTGGCGAGGGGGGCACTGAAGCTTTCTTT. It translates to CASSFLGEGGTEAFF.